Below are 32 T cell receptor beta chains sequenced from a single sample in a study of T cells in Graves' hyperthyroidism and ophthalmopathy. RNA transcripts gave rise to amplified TCR beta CDR3 regions. First-round RT-PCR with HTBI primers amplified the TCR CDR3 region. TCRdb reanalysed the multiplex PCR reads using MiXCR and keeps one entry per CDR3 protein. Here the sample spans roughly 720,000 distinct CDR3 sequences, roughly 17% being singletons. Sequenced material: blood. Receptors were obtained from a man over 45 with Graves' hyperthyroidism.

This clonotype was recorded many times. V usage is TRBV28 and J usage is TRBJ2-1, with 7 bases aligning to TRBD1. This CDR3 is 17 amino acids long. With 3 bases clipped from V and 0 bases from J, the junction kept 8 bases outside the gene matches. Looked up from germline, CDR1 is MDHEN and CDR2 is SYDVKM. The CDR3 sequence: CASSFAGGSSSYNEQFF. The CDR3 nucleotides are TGTGCCAGCAGTTTTGCAGGGGGATCGAGCTCCTACAATGAGCAGTTCTTC. The full variable domain, rest sourced from reference TRBV28 and TRBJ2-1, is DVKVTQSSRYLVKRTGEKVFLECVQDMDHENMFWYRQDPGLGLRLIYFSYDVKMKEKGDIPEGYSVSREKKERFSLILESASTNQTSMYLCASSFAGGSSSYNEQFFGPGTRLTVL.

The chain employs TRBV29-1 and TRBJ2-1; 16 bases line up with TRBD2. Germline V gives CDR1 SQVTM, CDR2 ANQGSEA. This CDR3 is built from 18 residues. V dropped 6 bases and J dropped 1; count of bases not matched to a gene: 9. CDR3 nucleotides: TGCAGCGTGGCCGGGACTAGCGGGAGGGGAGGGTCCTACAATGAGCAGTTCTTC. It translates to CSVAGTSGRGGSYNEQFF.

The chain uses TRBV5-6 and TRBJ2-7, with 10 nucleotides matching TRBD2. The CDR3 runs to 16 residues. Trimming removed 0 bases from V and 3 bases from J; junction bases left unmatched: 6. CDR1 and CDR2 (germline): SGHDT, YYEEEE. Here the CDR3 reads CASSLAGLAKVYEQYF. CDR3 DNA sequence: TGTGCCAGCAGCTTGGCGGGACTAGCGAAGGTCTACGAGCAGTACTTC.

The sample holds a few counts of this clonotype. V and J are TRBV28 and TRBJ1-2, with D perhaps matching TRBD1 (6 bases). Germline V lookup: CDR1 MDHEN, CDR2 SYDVKM. This CDR3 has 15 residues. The ends were cut back, 7 bases at V and 2 bases at J, with 17 bases in the middle. The CDR3 DNA follows: TGTGCCAGCACGTCTCCGGGACACCTAAACTATGGCTACACCTTC. It translates to CASTSPGHLNYGYTF.

The chain has TRBV6-2 or TRBV6-3 and TRBJ1-1, with TRBD1 as a possible D gene (5 bases). The CDR3 extends over 15 amino acids. V lost 2 bases, J lost 3 bases, and 13 bases lay in between. The germline V gene encodes CDR1 MNHEY and CDR2 SVGEGT. The CDR3 DNA is TGTGCCAGCAGTTACCCTTCGTTAGGGGACACTGAAGCTTTCTTT. Its protein product is CASSYPSLGDTEAFF.

This clonotype has a count of ten or more. CDR3 sequence: CATSEPTRLDGTDTQYF. The DNA for the CDR3 is TGTGCCACCAGTGAACCTACTAGGCTGGACGGCACAGATACGCAGTATTTT. This rearrangement joins TRBV24-1 to TRBJ2-3; D possibly corresponds to TRBD2 (5 bases). The CDR3 totals 17 residues. Germline lookup yields CDR1 KGHDR and CDR2 SFDVKD. V lost 4 bases, J lost 1 base, and 17 bases lay in between.

The rearrangement links TRBV3-1 to TRBJ2-3; TRBD2 agrees at 9 bases. Trimming at V came to 4 bases and at J to 4 bases, leaving 3 bases not matched to a gene. This CDR3 has 14 residues. Germline V gene sequence: CDR1 LGHDT, CDR2 YNNKEL (reference sequence). The CDR3 region is CASSRGRGADTQYF. DNA for the CDR3: TGTGCCAGCAGCCGCGGGAGGGGAGCAGATACGCAGTATTTT.

V usage is TRBV28 and J usage is TRBJ2-7; 10 nucleotides line up with TRBD1. Germline V gene sequence: CDR1 MDHEN, CDR2 SYDVKM. The V and J ends lost 4 bases and 5 bases, in that order; junction bases with no gene match: 8. The CDR3 runs 15 residues. The CDR3 loop is CASSSAGTGEDEQYF. Written as DNA, the CDR3 is TGTGCCAGCAGTTCAGCCGGGACAGGGGAGGACGAGCAGTACTTC.

The J gene is TRBJ1-1, the V gene TRBV6-5; D is unclear. V gave up 0 bases and J gave up 5 bases, with 7 bases separating them. Germline V lookup: CDR1 MNHEY, CDR2 SVGAGI. The CDR3 has 13 residues. CDR3 nucleotide sequence: TGTGCCAGCAGTTACTCGGAGGAAACTGAAGCTTTCTTT. Translating gives CASSYSEETEAFF.

The rearrangement uses TRBV27 and TRBJ2-2; 13 nucleotides match TRBD2. J gave up 3 bases and V 2 bases, and 0 bases lay outside the gene matches. The V gene's germline CDR1 is MNHEY and CDR2 SMNVEV (reference sequence). CDR3 length equals 16 residues. Written as DNA, the CDR3 is TGTGCCAGCAGTTTAGGACTAGCGGGAGACACCGGGGAGCTGTTTTTT. Translation: CASSLGLAGDTGELFF.

This chain connects TRBV4-3 to TRBJ2-3; D ambiguous. The CDR3 consists of 17 residues. V gave up 0 bases and J gave up 5 bases, with 18 bases separating them. Per germline, CDR1 LGHNA and CDR2 YSLEER. CDR3 sequence: CASSQDIGPKDLDTQYF. For the CDR3, the DNA is TGCGCCAGCAGCCAAGATATTGGGCCGAAAGATTTAGATACGCAGTATTTT.

This clonotype was recorded a few times. One end of the junction varies from germline; a read error may be responsible. This chain connects TRBV19 to TRBJ2-1, with TRBD2 matching 13 bases. The CDR3 spans 15 residues. The germline CDR1 and CDR2 sequences are LNHDA and SQIVND (reference sequence). CDR3 DNA sequence: TGTGCCAGTAGTTTAGAAGGGACTAGCGGGACCGAGCAGTTCTTC. It is translated as CASSLEGTSGTEQFF.

This clonotype was picked up a small number of times. The gene calls are TRBV4-3 and TRBJ2-3; 12 bases align to TRBD2. Unmatched junction bases numbered 4, after V lost 3 bases and J lost 0 bases. CDR1 and CDR2 (germline): LGHNA, YSLEER. The length of the CDR3 is 17 residues. The CDR3 DNA follows: TGCGCCAGCAGCCATGGGACTAGCGGGCCTAGCACAGATACGCAGTATTTT. This translates into CASSHGTSGPSTDTQYF.

CDR3 region: CASRRGEGDTQYF. The CDR3 DNA follows: TGTGCCAGCAGGAGGGGTGAGGGAGATACGCAGTATTTT. The chain joins TRBV9 to TRBJ2-3; D could derive from TRBD1 or TRBD2 (5 bases each). Germline V lookup: CDR1 SGDLS, CDR2 YYNGEE. The CDR3 runs to 13 residues. V lost 5 bases to trimming and J lost 5 bases, with 12 bases between them.

This clonotype came up many times. CDR3: CASSMIGTENTEAFF. CDR3 in DNA: TGTGCCAGTAGTATGATTGGGACGGAAAACACTGAAGCTTTCTTT. The J gene is TRBJ1-1, the V gene TRBV19; possible D gene TRBD1, 5 bases. Deletions cut 3 bases from V and 2 bases from J, with 13 bases between. Germline V gene sequence: CDR1 LNHDA, CDR2 SQIVND (reference sequence). This CDR3 spans 15 amino acids. The full variable domain, with the rest looked up from reference TRBV19 and TRBJ1-1, is DGGITQSPKYLFRKEGQNVTLSCEQNLNHDAMYWYRQDPGQGLRLIYYSQIVNDFQKGDIAEGYSVSREKKESFPLTVTSAQKNPTAFYLCASSMIGTENTEAFFGQGTRLTVV.

This clonotype was detected ten times or more. This rearrangement joins TRBV2 to TRBJ1-5; the D is unclear. The V gene lost 4 bases and the J gene lost 8 bases, with 9 bases spanning the gap. The CDR3 runs 12 residues. Germline CDR1 is SNHLY and CDR2 is FYNNEI. The CDR3: CASSGPQKPQHF. In DNA, the CDR3 is TGTGCCAGCAGTGGTCCTCAAAAGCCCCAGCATTTT. The full variable domain, with the rest looked up from reference TRBV2 and TRBJ1-5, is EPEVTQTPSHQVTQMGQEVILRCVPISNHLYFYWYRQILGQKVEFLVSFYNNEISEKSEIFDDQFSVERPDGSNFTLKIRSTKLEDSAMYFCASSGPQKPQHFGDGTRLSIL.

A few counts support this clonotype. The chain links TRBV10-3 to TRBJ1-1, with a possible D match to TRBD1 (5 bases). V lost 0 bases and J lost 1, with 9 bases in between. The CDR3 consists of 15 residues. Germline V gene sequence: CDR1 ENHRY, CDR2 SYGVKD. The CDR3 nucleotides read TGTGCCATCAGTGAGTCAGGGGCCACGAACACTGAAGCTTTCTTT. It specifies CAISESGATNTEAFF.

The CDR3, as DNA: TGTGCCAGCAGCCAAGCAATCGGGACGGACGACTACGAGCAGTACTTC. As protein: CASSQAIGTDDYEQYF. The V gene is TRBV9, the J gene TRBJ2-7; D is perhaps TRBD1 or TRBD2 (5 bases each). The CDR3 runs to 16 residues. V lost 4 bases, J lost 3 bases, and 20 bases lay in between. The germline V gene has CDR1 SGDLS and CDR2 YYNGEE.

In its sample, this clonotype was seen many times. This chain links TRBV3-1 with TRBJ2-5, with a weak D call TRBD2 (5 bases). Germline V gene lookup returns CDR1 LGHDT and CDR2 YNNKEL (reference sequence). The CDR3 has 14 residues. V dropped 5 bases and J dropped 5 bases, with 15 bases sitting between them. Written as DNA, the CDR3 is TGTGCCAGCAGCGGAAGTTGGGGAGCCGAGACCCAGTACTTC. Its translation: CASSGSWGAETQYF.

This clonotype turned up a few times. One end of the junction fails to match germline, which may point to a read error. This chain links TRBV3-1 with TRBJ2-7; tentatively, D is TRBD1 (6 bases). CDR1 is LGHDT and CDR2 is YNNKEL in the germline V gene (reference sequence). The CDR3 has 14 amino acids. CDR3: CASSQVDSAYEQCF. The CDR3 nucleotides are TGTGCCAGCAGCCAGGTGGACAGTGCCTACGAGCAGTGCTTC.

The chain has TRBV27 and TRBJ2-5, with D uncertain. Looked up from germline, CDR1 is MNHEY and CDR2 is SMNVEV (reference sequence). The CDR3 consists of 14 residues. V was cut by 6 bases and J by 1 base, with 12 bases left in between. The CDR3: CASRSLRIQETQYF. In DNA form, the CDR3 reads TGTGCCAGCAGATCCCTCAGGATCCAAGAGACCCAGTACTTC.

This clonotype was recorded many times. J is TRBJ2-1 and V is TRBV30; 9 nucleotides align to TRBD1. V shed 3 bases, J shed 7 bases, and the junction held 10 bases outside the gene matches. Looked up from germline, CDR1 is GTSNPN and CDR2 is SVGIG (reference sequence). CDR3 size: 15 residues. This CDR3 is CAWRFPGQGRNEQFF. DNA for the CDR3: TGTGCCTGGAGGTTTCCGGGACAGGGACGGAATGAGCAGTTCTTC.

This clonotype was counted at least ten times. The rearrangement links TRBV24-1 to TRBJ2-7; 9 bases agree with TRBD2. Looked up from germline, CDR1 is KGHDR and CDR2 is SFDVKD. The V segment lost 3 bases and the J segment 4 bases; nucleotides outside the gene matches: 9. This CDR3 spans 16 amino acids. The CDR3 sequence is CATSDNSGRGVYEQYF. The CDR3 coding sequence is TGTGCCACCAGTGATAATAGCGGGAGAGGGGTATACGAGCAGTACTTC.

Ten or more counts support this clonotype. V is TRBV14 and J is TRBJ1-2; D gene unclear. In germline, CDR1 is SGHDN, CDR2 FVKESK. This CDR3 is 14 amino acids long. The germline V and J ends were trimmed by 3 bases and 3 bases, with 11 bases remaining between them. The CDR3, as DNA: TGTGCCAGCAGCCACCGAACGGAGTACTATGGCTACACCTTC. Its translation is CASSHRTEYYGYTF.

In this sample, this clonotype turned up a few times. This chain uses TRBV19 with TRBJ1-3; D is uncertain. The CDR3 is 17 amino acids. V gave up 4 bases and J gave up 0 bases, with 16 bases separating them. Germline values: CDR1 LNHDA, CDR2 SQIVND (reference sequence). The CDR3 nucleotides are TGTGCCAGTAGTAGACGCCCGGACGGTAGCTCTGGAAACACCATATATTTT. This sequence encodes CASSRRPDGSSGNTIYF.

There are many counts of this clonotype. The V gene is TRBV9, the J gene TRBJ1-4; TRBD1 matches 11 bases. The length of the CDR3 is 17 residues. CDR1 and CDR2 from the germline V gene are SGDLS and YYNGEE. Losses at the gene ends were 4 bases for V and 5 bases for J; bases not matched to a gene: 10. CDR3 bases: TGTGCCAGCAGCACTAGGACAGGGGGCGGCCTCAATGAAAAACTGTTTTTT. Translating it yields CASSTRTGGGLNEKLFF. Supplemented by reference TRBV9 and TRBJ1-4, the full variable domain reads DSGVTQTPKHLITATGQRVTLRCSPRSGDLSVYWYQQSLDQGLQFLIQYYNGEERAKGNILERFSAQQFPDLHSELNLSSLELGDSALYFCASSTRTGGGLNEKLFFGSGTQLSVL.

This clonotype was recorded at least ten times. The chain links TRBV7-3 to TRBJ2-3; weak D call: TRBD2 (5 bases). Germline V CDR1 and CDR2: SGHTA, FQGTGA. V shed 0 bases and J shed 2 bases, with 9 bases lying between them. The CDR3 sequence is 15 residues long. Here the CDR3 reads CASSLTSGPTDTQYF. The CDR3 region has the DNA TGTGCCAGCAGCTTAACAAGCGGTCCCACAGATACGCAGTATTTT.

This chain uses TRBV25-1 with TRBJ2-6; 9 nucleotides match TRBD1. CDR3 size: 18 residues. The ends lost 4 bases at V and 4 bases at J; junction bases unmatched: 11. Germline CDR1 MGHDK, CDR2 SYGVNS. CDR3 bases: TGTGCCAGCAGTGGAATTCGGGACAGGGTGATAGGGGCCAACGTCCTGACTTTC. Amino acids: CASSGIRDRVIGANVLTF.

This clonotype was observed many times. The CDR3 DNA sequence: TGTGCCAGCAGTTTATCGTTGCTAGCGGGCGATGAGCAGTTCTTC. Translation: CASSLSLLAGDEQFF. V and J are TRBV27 and TRBJ2-1; 8 bases match TRBD2. The CDR3 spans 15 residues. Germline V gives CDR1 MNHEY, CDR2 SMNVEV (reference sequence). The trim removed 0 bases at V and 8 bases at J, leaving 6 bases unmatched.

The gene calls are TRBV9 and TRBJ1-2; possibly TRBD1 for D (5 bases). The CDR3 has 16 amino acids. Per the germline V gene, CDR1 is SGDLS and CDR2 is YYNGEE. Between the trimmed V and J ends, which lost 3 bases and 8 bases, there was a span of 23 bases. The CDR3 DNA reads as TGTGCCAGCAGCGATAGTAACCAGGGCAATTGGAACGGCTACACCTTC. Amino acids: CASSDSNQGNWNGYTF.

This clonotype was observed many times. V usage is TRBV15 and J usage is TRBJ1-1; TRBD1 might be the D (5 bases). The germline V gene has CDR1 LNHNV and CDR2 YYDKDF (reference sequence). CDR3 length: 15 amino acids. Trimming cost V 1 base and J 4 bases, with 13 bases left between them. DNA for the CDR3: TGTGCCACCAGCAGAGGAGAGAGGGGAGGCACTGAAGCTTTCTTT. This translates into CATSRGERGGTEAFF.

This clonotype was observed a handful of times. The V call is TRBV19, the J call TRBJ2-1; TRBD2 aligns across 8 bases. Trimming cost V 9 bases and J 7 bases; bases outside gene matches: 11. The CDR3 extends over 14 amino acids. Germline V lookup: CDR1 LNHDA, CDR2 SQIVND (reference sequence). The CDR3 spells CASYSGSSINEQFF. CDR3 DNA sequence: TGTGCCAGCTACAGCGGGAGCTCGATAAATGAGCAGTTCTTC.